This TCR beta chain came from a study of CD8 T cells in cerebrospinal fluid in Alzheimer's disease. This clonotype shows up as medium-sized (0.01 to 0.1%) by frequency. This CDR3 contains 16 residues. Germline CDR1 MNHEY, CDR2 SVGEGT. TCRdb processed the 10x single-cell sequencing reads again and assigns one entry to each CDR3 protein, with no DNA. The sample table includes over a thousand distinct CDR3 sequences. The TCR was taken from a human donor in good health. The chain carries TRBV6-2 or TRBV6-3 and TRBJ1-4; TCRdb's assignment of TRBD1 cannot be checked, as there is no DNA. The specimen sequenced was cerebrospinal fluid. This chain's CDR3 is CASSYPSGLGNEKLFF.